The 18 T cell receptor beta chains presented below share a single source sample, sequenced in a study of blood T cell repertoires in COVID-19. The method was immunoSEQ multiplex PCR; TCRdb's version includes in-frame clones alone and lacks a portion of them. The sample holds roughly 140,000 clones, 84% seen once. The sequencing input was peripheral blood. The receptors were sampled from a man in his 70s with acute or convalescent COVID-19.

This clone has only a few counts. This chain connects TRBV5-1 to TRBJ2-2; 10 bases agree with TRBD2. Trimming cost V 0 bases and J 5 bases; bases outside gene matches: 1. Germline V gene lookup returns CDR1 SGHRS and CDR2 YFSETQ. The CDR3 has 15 residues. The CDR3 DNA reads TGCGCCAGCAGCTTGGCTAGCGGGGGAACCGGGGAGCTGTTTTTT. Translation: CASSLASGGTGELFF.

The CDR3 loop is CASSPSRSSGRSHTDTQYF. The DNA for the CDR3 is TGTGCCAGCTCACCATCTCGGTCTAGCGGGCGATCTCACACAGATACGCAGTATTTT. The chain combines TRBV18 with TRBJ2-3; 8 bases fit TRBD2. V lost 2 bases to trimming and J lost 2 bases; unmatched junction nucleotides: 15. The CDR3 loop spans 19 amino acids. Germline V gene data show CDR1 as KGHSH and CDR2 as LQKENI.

V is TRBV5-1 and J is TRBJ2-1; 10 bases are a match to TRBD1. V dropped 0 bases and J dropped 6; count of bases not matched to a gene: 6. There are 16 residues in the CDR3. Germline V gives CDR1 SGHRS, CDR2 YFSETQ. CDR3 loop: CASSLGDRGRGNEQFF. The CDR3 DNA reads as TGCGCCAGCAGCTTGGGGGACAGGGGCAGGGGCAATGAGCAGTTCTTC.

V and J are TRBV7-9 and TRBJ2-2, with a possible D match to TRBD2 (5 bases). With 5 bases removed from V and 4 bases from J, the gap between germline ends came to 11 bases. Germline assignment: CDR1 SEHNR and CDR2 FQNEAQ (reference sequence). This CDR3 has 14 amino acids. The CDR3, as DNA: TGTGCCAGCAGCCGTAGCGACTCCACCGGGGAGCTGTTTTTT. Encoded protein: CASSRSDSTGELFF. The full variable domain, completed using reference TRBV7-9 and TRBJ2-2, is DTGVSQNPRHKITKRGQNVTFRCDPISEHNRLYWYRQTLGQGPEFLTYFQNEAQLEKSRLLSDRFSAERPKGSFSTLEIQRTEQGDSAMYLCASSRSDSTGELFFGEGSRLTVL.

This chain links TRBV19 with TRBJ2-3, with a tentative D call TRBD2 (5 bases). CDR1 and CDR2 (germline): LNHDA, SQIVND (reference sequence). Trimming cost V 6 bases and J 6 bases, with 19 bases left between them. The CDR3 is 15 residues long. Here the CDR3 DNA reads TGTGCCAGTAGCCCCACACGCTTGGGAGCTGATACGCAGTATTTT. Translation: CASSPTRLGADTQYF.

The chain is built from TRBV12-3 or TRBV12-4 and TRBJ2-7; D unclear. The CDR3 has 12 amino acids. V was trimmed by 6 bases and J by 2 bases, leaving 8 bases between them. The CDR3 loop reads CASSWSTYEQYF. The CDR3 nucleotides read TGTGCCAGCAGCTGGAGCACCTACGAGCAGTACTTC.

The chain has TRBV5-1 and TRBJ2-3; D remains ambiguous. Trimming removed 1 base at V and 4 bases at J, with 10 bases between. CDR1 and CDR2 (germline): SGHRS, YFSETQ. There are 14 residues in the CDR3. This chain's CDR3 is CASSLSSGSDTQYF. CDR3 nucleotides: TGCGCCAGCAGCTTGTCATCAGGTTCAGATACGCAGTATTTT.

In its sample, this clone was seen a few times. The CDR3 is CASSQGSQMETQYF. CDR3 sequence (DNA): TGTGCCAGCAGCCAAGGGTCGCAGATGGAGACCCAGTACTTC. The gene calls are TRBV3-1 (or the pseudogene TRBV3-2) and TRBJ2-5; unclear D gene. The CDR3 is 14 amino acids. The germline gives CDR1 LGHDT, CDR2 YNNKEL (reference sequence). V was shortened by 1 base and J by 5 bases, with 11 bases between the two germline ends.

The V gene is TRBV28, the J gene TRBJ1-6; 9 nucleotides match TRBD1. CDR3 size: 14 residues. Germline CDR1 and CDR2: MDHEN and SYDVKM. V was pared by 5 bases and J by 6 bases, with 2 bases of the junction left unmatched. Here the CDR3 DNA reads TGTGCCAGCAGTCCGGGACAGGGTAATTCACCCCTCCACTTT. Translation: CASSPGQGNSPLHF. Full variable domain (outside the CDR3, taken from reference TRBV28 and TRBJ1-6): DVKVTQSSRYLVKRTGEKVFLECVQDMDHENMFWYRQDPGLGLRLIYFSYDVKMKEKGDIPEGYSVSREKKERFSLILESASTNQTSMYLCASSPGQGNSPLHFGNGTRLTVT.

This chain uses TRBV3-1 (or the pseudogene TRBV3-2) with TRBJ2-1; no definite D call. The length of the CDR3 is 15 residues. With 2 bases removed from V and 0 bases from J, the gap between germline ends came to 8 bases. The germline V gene has CDR1 LGHDT and CDR2 YNNKEL (reference sequence). The CDR3 protein is CASSQSQNSYNEQFF. In nucleotides, the CDR3 is TGTGCCAGCAGCCAATCCCAGAACTCCTACAATGAGCAGTTCTTC.

This clone was seen more than once but under ten times. V usage is TRBV27 and J usage is TRBJ2-2, with 9 positions matching TRBD2. The junction had 10 bases not matched to a gene; V was cut back by 7 bases and J by 4 bases. This CDR3 comprises 16 residues. In germline, CDR1 is MNHEY, CDR2 SMNVEV (reference sequence). The chain's CDR3 is CASTVSGGGVTGELFF. The CDR3 coding sequence is TGTGCCAGCACCGTTAGCGGGGGCGGGGTCACCGGGGAGCTGTTTTTT.

This rearrangement joins TRBV15 to TRBJ1-5, with no clear D. The CDR3 totals 15 residues. Trimming left V 0 bases short and J 6 bases short, with 12 bases between. The germline gives CDR1 LNHNV, CDR2 YYDKDF (reference sequence). In nucleotides, the CDR3 is TGTGCCACCAGCAGAGAAGGCGGGAAGGGTCAGCCCCAGCATTTT. Amino acids: CATSREGGKGQPQHF.

This chain links TRBV5-1 with TRBJ1-4, with a possible D match to TRBD1 (5 bases). CDR3 length: 15 amino acids. Trimming cost V 1 base and J 5 bases, with 12 bases left between them. From germline, CDR1 is SGHRS and CDR2 YFSETQ. CDR3 sequence reads: CASSLNSWGNEKLFF. CDR3 in DNA: TGCGCCAGCAGCTTGAATTCGTGGGGCAATGAAAAACTGTTTTTT.

The chain recombines TRBV6-5 with TRBJ2-5, with 7 bases matching TRBD1. V shed 5 bases, J shed 5 bases, and the junction held 11 bases outside the gene matches. The germline V gene has CDR1 MNHEY and CDR2 SVGAGI. The CDR3 contains 15 residues. In DNA, the CDR3 is TGTGCCAGCAGTCCCCCGGGACAGTCCGGGGAGACCCAGTACTTC. This codes for CASSPPGQSGETQYF.

The chain employs TRBV5-4 and TRBJ1-6, with TRBD1 identical over 7 bases. Germline V gene lookup returns CDR1 SGHNT and CDR2 YYREEE (reference sequence). After removal of 4 bases from V and 7 bases from J, the junction contained 5 bases not matched to a gene. CDR3 length: 14 residues. The CDR3 loop is CASSIRDRNSPLHF. The CDR3 DNA sequence: TGTGCCAGCAGCATCCGGGACAGAAATTCACCCCTCCACTTT. Together with reference TRBV5-4 and TRBJ1-6, the CDR3 gives the full variable domain: ETGVTQSPTHLIKTRGQQVTLRCSSQSGHNTVSWYQQALGQGPQFIFQYYREEENGRGNFPPRFSGLQFPNYSSELNVNALELDDSALYLCASSIRDRNSPLHFGNGTRLTVT.

The chain joins TRBV5-1 to TRBJ1-1; D is ambiguous. CDR1 SGHRS and CDR2 YFSETQ come from the germline V gene. The CDR3 totals 14 residues. Between the trimmed V and J ends, which lost 0 bases and 1 base, there was a span of 7 bases. The CDR3, as DNA: TGCGCCAGCAGCTTGGGCGTCCCGAACACTGAAGCTTTCTTT. This gives the protein CASSLGVPNTEAFF.

The chain combines TRBV29-1 with TRBJ1-2; TRBD1 aligns across 7 bases. This CDR3 spans 14 amino acids. The ends lost 5 bases at V and 7 bases at J; junction bases unmatched: 13. Germline assignment: CDR1 SQVTM and CDR2 ANQGSEA. The CDR3 region is CSVSRDSGGSGYTF. The CDR3, as DNA: TGCAGCGTTTCCCGGGACAGCGGTGGTTCTGGCTACACCTTC.

CDR3 nucleotide sequence: TGTGCCAGCAGCAAAGATACTACAGGGGTGAACTATGGCTACACCTTC. This sequence encodes CASSKDTTGVNYGYTF. This chain links TRBV21-1 with TRBJ1-2; the DNA was not compared with TRBD1, the D call given in the table. TRBV21-1 is an annotated pseudogene. CDR3 length equals 16 residues.